The clone carrying this T cell receptor beta chain was seen more than once but under ten times. Its antigen is not identified. Since all of the isolated RNA was reverse transcribed, expressed TCRB transcripts were what got sequenced. Sequencing used immunoSEQ multiplex PCR; TCRdb keeps in-frame clones, though not all of them. The repertoire holds under 250,000 clones, with approximately 15% as singletons. The sample belongs to a study of beta chain features in type 1 diabetes. General study results and limits: Among type 1 diabetes patients, VDJ junctions had fewer insertions and more deletions. For Type 1 diabetes patients, all four CD4+ subsets carried TCRB CDR3s that were moderately but significantly shorter.

Trimming removed 6 bases from V and 0 bases from J, with 9 bases in between. This CDR3 spans 14 amino acids. Germline assignment: CDR1 MNHEY and CDR2 SVGAGI. The sample comprised naive CD4+ T cells from blood. The sequence came from a man under 40 with type 1 diabetes. The chain employs TRBV6-5 and TRBJ1-3; a possible D gene is TRBD1 (6 bases). CDR3 nucleotide sequence: TGTGCCAGCAGGCGGGGGGCCTCTGGAAACACCATATATTTT. The encoded protein is CASRRGASGNTIYF.